This TCR beta chain was sequenced during a study of cytomegalovirus exposure and HLA in healthy donors. For the study at large: An early release of data contained about 85 million unique TCRs, which came from HLA-typed donors.

PCR used 60 Vbeta primers and 13 Jbeta primers. TCRdb keeps only in-frame clones here, not all; method: immunoSEQ multiplex PCR. The table records around 130,000 clones, over 75% of them present only once. Study-wide points: V- and J-gene trimming in TCR beta was tied to a missense DCLRE1C variant by an analysis performed later. According to a later analysis, most TCR beta chains associated with CMV appeared HLA-restricted.

About this clone: Its target is not known.

Losses at the gene ends were 5 bases for V and 7 bases for J; bases not matched to a gene: 13. The CDR3 loop spans 16 amino acids. The V gene's germline CDR1 is SEHNR and CDR2 FQNEAQ (reference sequence). The V call is TRBV7-9, the J call TRBJ1-5, with 8 bases matching TRBD1. Material: PBMCs. The receptor comes from a woman aged 18-30 years in good health and CMV-seronegative. CDR3 DNA sequence: TGTGCCAGCAGCCACATCGGACAGGGTCCGGGCCAGCCCCAGCATTTT. Protein sequence: CASSHIGQGPGQPQHF.